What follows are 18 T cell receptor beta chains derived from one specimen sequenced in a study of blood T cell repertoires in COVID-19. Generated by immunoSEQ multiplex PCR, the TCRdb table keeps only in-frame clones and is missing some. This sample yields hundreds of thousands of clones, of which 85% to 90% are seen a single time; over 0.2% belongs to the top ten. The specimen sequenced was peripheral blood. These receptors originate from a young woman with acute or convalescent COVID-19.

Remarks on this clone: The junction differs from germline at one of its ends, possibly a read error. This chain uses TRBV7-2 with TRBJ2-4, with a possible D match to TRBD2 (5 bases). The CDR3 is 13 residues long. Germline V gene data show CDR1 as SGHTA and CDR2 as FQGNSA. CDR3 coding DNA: TGTGCCAGCAGCTTAATCGGGGAAGGCGGGCGGTCCTTC. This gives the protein CASSLIGEGGRSF.

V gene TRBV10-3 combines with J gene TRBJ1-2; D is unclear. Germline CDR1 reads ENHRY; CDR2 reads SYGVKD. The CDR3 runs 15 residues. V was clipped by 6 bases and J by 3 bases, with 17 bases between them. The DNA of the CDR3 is TGTGCCATCAGCGACCAACGGTCGAGGGACTATGGCTACACCTTC. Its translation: CAISDQRSRDYGYTF.

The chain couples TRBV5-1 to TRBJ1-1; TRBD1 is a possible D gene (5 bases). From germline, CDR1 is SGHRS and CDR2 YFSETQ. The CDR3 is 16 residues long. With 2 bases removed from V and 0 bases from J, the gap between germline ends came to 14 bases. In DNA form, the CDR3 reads TGCGCCAGCAGCTTAAACTCGGCGGGACTGAACACTGAAGCTTTCTTT. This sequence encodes CASSLNSAGLNTEAFF. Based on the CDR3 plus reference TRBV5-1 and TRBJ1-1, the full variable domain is KAGVTQTPRYLIKTRGQQVTLSCSPISGHRSVSWYQQTPGQGLQFLFEYFSETQRNKGNFPGRFSGRQFSNSRSEMNVSTLELGDSALYLCASSLNSAGLNTEAFFGQGTRLTVV.

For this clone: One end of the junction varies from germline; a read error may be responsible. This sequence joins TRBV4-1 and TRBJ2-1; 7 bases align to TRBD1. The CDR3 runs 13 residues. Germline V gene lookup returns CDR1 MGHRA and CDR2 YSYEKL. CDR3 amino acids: CASSHAGTAPLVF. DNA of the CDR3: TGCGCCAGCAGCCACGCCGGGACAGCGCCTCTGGTCTTC.

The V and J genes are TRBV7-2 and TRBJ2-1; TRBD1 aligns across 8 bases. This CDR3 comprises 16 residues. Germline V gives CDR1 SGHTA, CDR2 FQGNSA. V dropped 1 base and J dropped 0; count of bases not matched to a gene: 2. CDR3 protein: CASSLDGTGSYNEQFF. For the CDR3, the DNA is TGTGCCAGCAGCTTAGATGGGACAGGCTCCTACAATGAGCAGTTCTTC.

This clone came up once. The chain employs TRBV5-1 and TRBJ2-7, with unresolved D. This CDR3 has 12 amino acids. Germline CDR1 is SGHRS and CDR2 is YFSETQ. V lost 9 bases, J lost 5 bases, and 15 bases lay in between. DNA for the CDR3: TGCGCCACAGGTCTAAATCAGGACGAGCAGTACTTC. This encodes CATGLNQDEQYF.

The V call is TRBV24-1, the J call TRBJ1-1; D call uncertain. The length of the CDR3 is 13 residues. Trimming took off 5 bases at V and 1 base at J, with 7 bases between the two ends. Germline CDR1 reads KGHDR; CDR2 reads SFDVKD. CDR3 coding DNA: TGTGCCACCAGTGGAGGAGGGAACACTGAAGCTTTCTTT. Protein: CATSGGGNTEAFF.

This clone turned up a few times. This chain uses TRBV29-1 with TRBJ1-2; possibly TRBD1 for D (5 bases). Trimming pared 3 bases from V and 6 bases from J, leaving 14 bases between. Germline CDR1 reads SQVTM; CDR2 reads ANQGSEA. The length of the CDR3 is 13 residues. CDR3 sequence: CSVDSGTWDGYTF. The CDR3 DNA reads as TGCAGCGTTGATTCGGGGACTTGGGATGGCTACACCTTC.

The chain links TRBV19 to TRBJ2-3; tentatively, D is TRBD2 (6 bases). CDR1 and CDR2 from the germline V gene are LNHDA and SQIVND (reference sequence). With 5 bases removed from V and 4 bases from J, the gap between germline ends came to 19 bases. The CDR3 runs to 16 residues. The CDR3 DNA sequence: TGTGCCAGTAGTGCCTCGGGGACTCTCAGGGCAGATACGCAGTATTTT. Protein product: CASSASGTLRADTQYF.

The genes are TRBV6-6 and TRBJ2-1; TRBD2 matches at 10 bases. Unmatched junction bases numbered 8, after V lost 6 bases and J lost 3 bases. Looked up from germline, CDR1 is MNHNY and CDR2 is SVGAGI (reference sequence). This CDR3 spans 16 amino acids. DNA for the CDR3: TGTGCCAGCAGCACCCCCCTAGCGGGGGACTACAATGAGCAGTTCTTC. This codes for CASSTPLAGDYNEQFF.

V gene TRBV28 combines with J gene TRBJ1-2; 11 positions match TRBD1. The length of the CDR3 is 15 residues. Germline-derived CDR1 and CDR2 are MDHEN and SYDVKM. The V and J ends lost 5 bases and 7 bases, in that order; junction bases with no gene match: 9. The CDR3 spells CASSLRGQGASGYTF. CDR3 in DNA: TGTGCCAGCAGTCTACGAGGACAGGGGGCGAGTGGCTACACCTTC.

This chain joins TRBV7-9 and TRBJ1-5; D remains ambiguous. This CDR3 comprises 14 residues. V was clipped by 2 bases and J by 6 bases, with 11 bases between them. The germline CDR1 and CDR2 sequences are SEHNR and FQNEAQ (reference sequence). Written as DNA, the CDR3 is TGTGCCAGCAGCTTAACGGGTTTTGGTCAGCCCCAGCATTTT. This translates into CASSLTGFGQPQHF.

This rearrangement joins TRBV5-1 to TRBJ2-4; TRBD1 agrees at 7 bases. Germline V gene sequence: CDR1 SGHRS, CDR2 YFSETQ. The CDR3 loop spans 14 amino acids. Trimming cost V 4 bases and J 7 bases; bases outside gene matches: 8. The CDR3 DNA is TGCGCCAGCAGCCCACCAGGGACAGTCAACATTCAGTACTTC. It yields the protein CASSPPGTVNIQYF.

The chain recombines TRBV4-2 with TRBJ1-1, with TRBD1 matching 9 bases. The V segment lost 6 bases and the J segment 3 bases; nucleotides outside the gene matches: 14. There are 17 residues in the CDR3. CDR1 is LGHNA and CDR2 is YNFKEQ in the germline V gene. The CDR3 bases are TGTGCCAGCAGTCGCGGGAGGACAGGGGAGGTTTACACTGAAGCTTTCTTT. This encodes CASSRGRTGEVYTEAFF.

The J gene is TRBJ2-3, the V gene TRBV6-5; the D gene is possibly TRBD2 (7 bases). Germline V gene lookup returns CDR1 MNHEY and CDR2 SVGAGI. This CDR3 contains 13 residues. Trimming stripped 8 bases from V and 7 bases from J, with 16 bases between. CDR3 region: CASVPGGGNTQYF. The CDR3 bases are TGTGCCAGCGTCCCTGGCGGGGGCAATACGCAGTATTTT.

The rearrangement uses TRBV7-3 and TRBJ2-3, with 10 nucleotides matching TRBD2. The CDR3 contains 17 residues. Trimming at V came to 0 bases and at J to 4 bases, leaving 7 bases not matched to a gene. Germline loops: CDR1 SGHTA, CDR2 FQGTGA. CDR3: CASSLTRELAGADTQYF. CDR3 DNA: TGTGCCAGCAGCTTAACGAGAGAGCTAGCGGGGGCAGATACGCAGTATTTT.

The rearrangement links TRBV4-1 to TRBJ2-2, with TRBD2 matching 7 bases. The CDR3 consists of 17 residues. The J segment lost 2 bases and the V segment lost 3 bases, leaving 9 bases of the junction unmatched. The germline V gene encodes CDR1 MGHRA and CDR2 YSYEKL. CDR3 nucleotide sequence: TGCGCCAGCAGCCACAACCTAGCGGCCTTAAACACCGGGGAGCTGTTTTTT. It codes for CASSHNLAALNTGELFF.

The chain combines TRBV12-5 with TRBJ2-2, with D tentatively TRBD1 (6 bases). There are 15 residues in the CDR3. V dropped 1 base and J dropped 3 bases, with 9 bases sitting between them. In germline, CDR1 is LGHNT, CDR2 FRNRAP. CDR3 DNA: TGTGCTAGTGGTTTGGGACAGGTGGACACCGGGGAGCTGTTTTTT. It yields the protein CASGLGQVDTGELFF.